These T cell receptor beta chains were read from a single sample in a study of blood T cell repertoires in COVID-19. Repertoires were generated with immunoSEQ multiplex PCR, while TCRdb's copy carries only in-frame clones and drops some. The sample carries a few hundred thousand clones, 85% recorded once. Sequenced input: peripheral blood. The origin of the receptors is a woman under 30 with acute or convalescent COVID-19. Each CDR3 is given with its conserved first and last residue. Each record gives: J gene, D gene, V gene, CDR3 protein. The D gene is left open where the match is weak.

>TRBJ1-1|TRBD1|TRBV5-6
CASSLFTDRANTEAFF
>TRBJ2-1|.|TRBV29-1
CSVERGTNNEQFF
>TRBJ2-2|TRBD2|TRBV5-4
CASRLAGGRTGELFF
>TRBJ2-7|.|TRBV27
CASSLYSRDGSSYEQYF
>TRBJ1-5|TRBD1|TRBV12-3/TRBV12-4
CASSGTVTQPQHF
>TRBJ1-4|.|TRBV11-2
CASSGEGQSSEKLFF
>TRBJ1-1|.|TRBV29-1
CSGSGLGGINTEAFF
>TRBJ2-7|.|TRBV5-5
CASSLQGAPAEQYF
>TRBJ1-4|TRBD1|TRBV5-1
CASSWGQVATNEKLFF
>TRBJ1-3|.|TRBV28
CASSPRGAAGNTIYF
>TRBJ1-4|TRBD1|TRBV13
CASSPGQALATNEKLFF
>TRBJ2-7|.|TRBV19
CASSTQGGSGYEQYF
>TRBJ2-2|TRBD2|TRBV3-1/TRBV3-2
CASSQDREGPSTGELFF
>TRBJ2-7|TRBD1|TRBV7-9
CASSGHGQGARGEQYF
>TRBJ1-5|.|TRBV30
CAWDSGAGRQPQHF
>TRBJ1-1|.|TRBV19
CASSINTKTNTEAFF
>TRBJ2-2|.|TRBV28
CASSSDWYGELFF
>TRBJ2-7|TRBD1|TRBV19
CASSIDLGTGRSYEQYF
>TRBJ2-5|.|TRBV7-9
CASSLSLGRGETQYF
>TRBJ1-3|.|TRBV6-5
CASSYWAGGTGNTIYF
>TRBJ1-5|.|TRBV20-1
CSGEGSQPQHF
>TRBJ2-5|TRBD1|TRBV6-5
CASSYGTGGPETQYF
>TRBJ2-1|TRBD2|TRBV6-1
CASSASGTSGMNEQFF
>TRBJ1-5|.|TRBV9
CASSGQGGNQPQHF
>TRBJ1-6|.|TRBV3-1/TRBV3-2
CASSQPSRGYNSPLHF
>TRBJ1-1|.|TRBV28
CASSYGSTEAFF
>TRBJ1-2|.|TRBV5-6
CASSFPEDDRRYGYTF
>TRBJ1-3|TRBD1|TRBV5-4
CASSWGPTGLSGNTIYF
>TRBJ2-3|.|TRBV14
CASSQYGRHTDTQYF
>TRBJ1-5|TRBD1|TRBV2
CASSTGADNQPQHF
>TRBJ1-1|TRBD1|TRBV11-2
CATLEYYRGLAEAFF
>TRBJ2-7|TRBD2|TRBV15
CATSRIRTSGNNEQYF
>TRBJ1-5|.|TRBV27
CASRSNREGNQPQHF
>TRBJ1-6|.|TRBV30
CAWSVSGGGSPLHF
>TRBJ1-5|.|TRBV5-6
CASSSGRRGGNQPQHF
>TRBJ1-5|TRBD1|TRBV4-1
CASSPRTGGNQPQHF
>TRBJ1-1|.|TRBV5-5
CASLRGAIGNTEAFF
>TRBJ1-2|.|TRBV4-1
CASSQVDSVYTF
>TRBJ2-7|TRBD2|TRBV6-6
CASSYLAGGDEQYF
>TRBJ1-4|TRBD1|TRBV29-1
CSARPTGANEKLFF
>TRBJ1-5|.|TRBV25-1
CASSEYGEVDQPQHF
>TRBJ1-3|.|TRBV5-5
CASSLRELEDTIYF
>TRBJ2-1|TRBD2|TRBV5-4
CASSLAGAGGVEQFF
>TRBJ1-4|.|TRBV15
CATSRSGEKLFF
>TRBJ1-5|TRBD1|TRBV19
CATRTGNNQPQHF
>TRBJ2-3|TRBD1|TRBV11-2
CASSLGVDRVGDTQYF
>TRBJ2-7|TRBD1|TRBV6-6
CASSLTGLSHEQYF
>TRBJ1-1|.|TRBV18
CASSPSSGGRGPNTEAFF